This TCR beta chain was identified during a study of response to subunit inactivated influenza vaccine. Notes on the study in general: Each seasonal influenza vaccination, the authors suggested, recruits few new T cells.

This clonotype was seen a few times. Its antigen remains unidentified. TCRdb re-derived calls from the RT-PCR reads in MiXCR, one entry per CDR3 protein. The sample records a few hundred thousand distinct CDR3 sequences, 14% being singletons. The sample was PBMCs from blood, taken less than 13 days after vaccination. This TCR came from a man aged 50 to 60 who received an inactivated influenza vaccine.

CDR3: CSAFAGTSGTFTDTQYF. Here the CDR3 DNA reads TGCAGTGCTTTCGCCGGGACTAGCGGGACCTTCACAGATACGCAGTATTTT. The chain links TRBV20-1 to TRBJ2-3, with 13 bases that match TRBD2. This CDR3 has 17 residues. Germline V CDR1 and CDR2: DFQATT, SNEGSKA (reference sequence). V gave up 5 bases and J gave up 2 bases; unmatched junction bases: 10.